The rows below give T cell receptor beta chains drawn from one sample of a study of graft-versus-host responses after intestinal transplantation. Profiled with immunoSEQ multiplex PCR; TCRdb holds only in-frame clones, not every one. The sample has roughly 25,000 clones; around 78% are singletons. Sequencing was performed on PBMCs, taken around 28 days after intestinal transplant. The source of these receptors is a human patient who received an intestinal transplant, so some T cells may come from the graft donor. The CDR3 runs from the conserved cysteine through the conserved F or W. A D gene is named only where the DNA matches it firmly. Not all rows give a size; the values are once, few, many and, for expanded clones, a class.

once	TRBJ2-7	TRBD2	TRBV5-1	CASSLSGLARSYEQYF	TGCGCCAGCAGCTTGTCGGGACTAGCGCGCTCCTACGAGCAGTACTTC
.	TRBJ2-1	TRBD2	TRBV13	CASSAETSGSSTGNEQFF	TGTGCCAGCAGCGCCGAGACTAGCGGGAGCTCAACGGGAAATGAGCAGTTCTTC
.	TRBJ1-5	.	TRBV7-6	CASSLGTSNQPQHF	TGTGCCAGCAGCTTAGGGACAAGCAATCAGCCCCAGCATTTT
.	TRBJ2-6	.	TRBV10-2	CASRTGGANVLTF	TGCGCCAGCAGGACAGGTGGGGCCAACGTCCTGACTTTC
.	TRBJ2-7	.	TRBV2	CASSEAHLLDGLNEQYF	TGTGCCAGCAGTGAAGCCCATTTACTAGACGGGTTGAACGAGCAGTACTTC
.	TRBJ2-6	TRBD1	TRBV28	CASTLLSGTGQSGANVLTF	TGTGCCAGCACCTTACTCTCCGGGACAGGGCAATCTGGGGCCAACGTCCTGACTTTC
once	TRBJ2-1	TRBD1	TRBV2	CASSRTGAKPSYNEQFF	TGTGCCAGCAGTAGGACAGGGGCGAAACCTTCCTACAATGAGCAGTTCTTC
.	TRBJ2-7	.	TRBV6-1	CASSTQQVSSYEQYF	TGTGCCAGCAGTACCCAACAGGTTAGCTCCTACGAGCAGTACTTC
.	TRBJ2-5	.	TRBV5-1	CASSFRGGRQETQYF	TGCGCCAGCAGCTTCAGGGGAGGGAGGCAAGAGACCCAGTACTTC
.	TRBJ2-7	.	TRBV28	CASSLDRSSYEQYF	TGTGCCAGCAGTTTGGACCGTAGCTCCTACGAGCAGTACTTC
.	TRBJ1-1	.	TRBV4-1	CASSQDGSLNTEAFF	TGCGCCAGCAGCCAAGATGGCAGCCTGAACACTGAAGCTTTCTTT
.	TRBJ2-3	.	TRBV28	CASSRRGGPPYF	TGTGCCAGCAGTCGGAGAGGGGGACCTCCGTATTTT
.	TRBJ1-2	.	TRBV6-5	CASSEGRNYGYTF	TGTGCCAGCAGTGAGGGTCGTAACTATGGCTACACCTTC
.	TRBJ2-7	.	TRBV6-5	CASSGGDNYEQYF	TGTGCCAGCAGTGGCGGCGATAACTACGAGCAGTACTTC
.	TRBJ2-3	TRBD1	TRBV19	CASSPRDRDTQYF	TGTGCCAGTAGTCCTCGGGACAGAGATACGCAGTATTTT
.	TRBJ2-3	.	TRBV7-2	CASSQTRESDTQYF	TGTGCCAGCAGTCAGACCAGGGAATCAGATACGCAGTATTTT
.	TRBJ2-7	.	TRBV29-1	CSVEATGSYEQYF	TGCAGCGTTGAGGCCACAGGGTCCTACGAGCAGTACTTC
once	TRBJ2-7	.	TRBV30	CAWSDGYEQYF	TGTGCCTGGAGTGACGGTTACGAGCAGTACTTC
.	TRBJ2-7	.	TRBV12-1	CASSLGGQTAYEQYF	TGTGCCAGCAGCCTGGGCGGACAGACTGCCTACGAGCAGTACTTC
.	TRBJ2-1	TRBD1	TRBV7-9	CASSPGTGQFF	TGTGCCAGCAGCCCCGGGACAGGGCAGTTCTTC
.	TRBJ1-1	.	TRBV7-9	CASSLIGNTEAFF	TGTGCCAGCAGCTTAATAGGCAACACTGAAGCTTTCTTT
.	TRBJ1-2	.	TRBV5-6	CASSLSTGPSNYGYTF	TGTGCCAGCAGCTTATCAACAGGGCCTTCTAACTATGGCTACACCTTC
.	TRBJ1-1	.	TRBV10-3	CAISESKYSRAFF	TGTGCCATCAGTGAGTCTAAATATTCGCGGGCTTTCTTT
.	TRBJ2-7	TRBD2	TRBV5-4	CASSSPGTNSQYEQYF	TGTGCCAGCAGTTCACCGGGGACTAACTCCCAATACGAGCAGTACTTC
once	TRBJ1-5	.	TRBV9	CASRRGLNQPQHF	TGTGCCAGCAGACGGGGGCTTAATCAGCCCCAGCATTTT
.	TRBJ1-2	.	TRBV6-4	CASSPAAGGINYGYTF	TGTGCCAGCAGCCCCGCGGCGGGGGGCATTAACTATGGCTACACCTTC